Listed here is a single T cell receptor beta chain. This record comes from a study of blood T cell repertoires in COVID-19. Profiling relied on immunoSEQ multiplex PCR, and the TCRdb table lists in-frame clones only, not all of them. The sample records 150,000 to 200,000 clones, more than 75% being singletons. The CDR3 loop spans 13 amino acids. Between the trimmed V and J ends, which lost 4 bases and 9 bases, there was a span of 14 bases. CDR1 and CDR2 from the germline V gene are SGHKS and YYEKEE (reference sequence). V is TRBV5-5 and J is TRBJ2-1, with unresolved D. Sequences were obtained from PBMCs or T cells enriched from blood (not recorded which). The clonotype comes from a woman aged 25-40 years who had recovered from COVID-19. CDR3: CASSPGLEVEQFF. CDR3 bases: TGTGCCAGCAGCCCAGGCTTGGAAGTTGAGCAGTTCTTC.